The rows below give T cell receptor beta chains drawn from one sample of a study of cytomegalovirus exposure and HLA in healthy donors. Generated by immunoSEQ multiplex PCR, the TCRdb table keeps only in-frame clones and is missing some. The sample lists fewer than 250,000 clones, roughly 80% occurring once. Source material: PBMCs. The receptors stem from a man aged 40-49 years in good health and CMV-seronegative. CDR3s include the opening cysteine and the closing phenylalanine or tryptophan. Each record gives: CDR3 length, V gene, J gene, D gene, CDR3 protein. D genes are given only for firm matches.

length: 15
V: TRBV9
J: TRBJ1-2
D: TRBD1
CDR3: CASSPPGTGGYGYTF

length: 13
V: TRBV19
J: TRBJ2-5
D: .
CDR3: CASMGGGSETQYF

length: 15
V: TRBV2
J: TRBJ2-1
D: TRBD1
CDR3: CASSGGGTGYNEQFF

length: 12
V: TRBV14
J: TRBJ2-7
D: .
CDR3: CASRRDSYEQYF

length: 14
V: TRBV7-9
J: TRBJ2-7
D: .
CDR3: CASSRDSSSYEQYF

length: 11
V: TRBV14
J: TRBJ2-7
D: .
CDR3: CASSQLNVQYF

length: 15
V: TRBV6-5
J: TRBJ2-2
D: TRBD1
CDR3: CASRSGTGVTGELFF

length: 14
V: TRBV29-1
J: TRBJ2-1
D: .
CDR3: CSVSRQSSYNEQFF

length: 14
V: TRBV16
J: TRBJ1-1
D: .
CDR3: CASSHGREGTEAFF

length: 15
V: TRBV7-2
J: TRBJ1-4
D: TRBD1
CDR3: CASSSPRQGLEKLFF

length: 13
V: TRBV7-2
J: TRBJ1-6
D: .
CDR3: CASSLDQGSPLHF

length: 14
V: TRBV7-9
J: TRBJ1-2
D: .
CDR3: CASSLAGAGYGYTF

length: 17
V: TRBV27
J: TRBJ2-2
D: TRBD2
CDR3: CASSTQLAGVDTGELFF

length: 16
V: TRBV18
J: TRBJ1-1
D: .
CDR3: CASSPSRQVLNTEAFF

length: 14
V: TRBV9
J: TRBJ1-1
D: TRBD1
CDR3: CASSPWDSSKMAFF

length: 14
V: TRBV4-1
J: TRBJ2-7
D: TRBD1
CDR3: CASSLGQGEYEQYF

length: 15
V: TRBV18
J: TRBJ2-7
D: TRBD2
CDR3: CASSPSAGPSYEQYF

length: 13
V: TRBV28
J: TRBJ1-2
D: TRBD1
CDR3: CASNLQGEAGYTF

length: 12
V: TRBV28
J: TRBJ1-2
D: .
CDR3: CASRGPGYGYTF

length: 16
V: TRBV28
J: TRBJ1-1
D: TRBD1
CDR3: CASDSYRDRGPTEAFF

length: 13
V: TRBV18
J: TRBJ1-1
D: .
CDR3: CASSTTANTEAFF

length: 13
V: TRBV10-1
J: TRBJ2-1
D: .
CDR3: CASSRTANNEQFF

length: 15
V: TRBV5-4
J: TRBJ2-7
D: .
CDR3: CASSLDTGPSYEQYF

length: 15
V: TRBV6-1
J: TRBJ2-3
D: TRBD2
CDR3: CASSGGSSSLDTQYF

length: 16
V: TRBV7-2
J: TRBJ2-1
D: .
CDR3: CASSLASSVSYNEQFF

length: 19
V: TRBV9
J: TRBJ2-1
D: TRBD2
CDR3: CASSEGGLAGPRTYNEQFF

length: 15
V: TRBV18
J: TRBJ2-2
D: .
CDR3: CASSYRQPNTGELFF

length: 15
V: TRBV28
J: TRBJ2-7
D: .
CDR3: CASSGPFLISYEQYF

length: 13
V: TRBV19
J: TRBJ2-7
D: TRBD1
CDR3: CASRGQGDYEQYF

length: 16
V: TRBV5-1
J: TRBJ1-1
D: TRBD1
CDR3: CASSLAQGQVGTEAFF

length: 17
V: TRBV7-9
J: TRBJ1-6
D: TRBD1
CDR3: CASSPRTGGLENSPLHF